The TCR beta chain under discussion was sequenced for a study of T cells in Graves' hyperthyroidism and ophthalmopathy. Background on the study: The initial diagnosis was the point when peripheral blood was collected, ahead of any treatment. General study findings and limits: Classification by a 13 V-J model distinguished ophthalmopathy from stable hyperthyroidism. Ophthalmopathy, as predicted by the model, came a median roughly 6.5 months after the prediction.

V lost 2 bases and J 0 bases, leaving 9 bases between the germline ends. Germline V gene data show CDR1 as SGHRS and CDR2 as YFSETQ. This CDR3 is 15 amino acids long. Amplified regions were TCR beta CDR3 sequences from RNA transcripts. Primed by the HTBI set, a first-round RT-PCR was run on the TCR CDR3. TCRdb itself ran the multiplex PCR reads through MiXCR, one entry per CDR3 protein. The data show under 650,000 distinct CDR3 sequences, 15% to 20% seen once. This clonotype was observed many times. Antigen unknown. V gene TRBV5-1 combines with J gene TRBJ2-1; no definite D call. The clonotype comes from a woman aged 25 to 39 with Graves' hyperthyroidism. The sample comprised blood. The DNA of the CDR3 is TGCGCCAGCAGCTTCGACCAGAGCTCCTACAATGAGCAGTTCTTC. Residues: CASSFDQSSYNEQFF.